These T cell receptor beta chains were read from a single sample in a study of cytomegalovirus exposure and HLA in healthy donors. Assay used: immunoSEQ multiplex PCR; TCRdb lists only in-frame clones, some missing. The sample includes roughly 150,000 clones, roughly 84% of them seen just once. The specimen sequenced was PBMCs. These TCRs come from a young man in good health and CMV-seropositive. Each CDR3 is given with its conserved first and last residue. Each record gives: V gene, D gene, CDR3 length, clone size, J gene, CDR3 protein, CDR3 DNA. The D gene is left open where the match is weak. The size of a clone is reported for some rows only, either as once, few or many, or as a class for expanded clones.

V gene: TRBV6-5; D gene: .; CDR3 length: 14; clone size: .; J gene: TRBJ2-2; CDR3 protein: CASSQIANTGELFF; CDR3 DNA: TGTGCCAGCAGTCAAATAGCGAACACCGGGGAGCTGTTTTTT
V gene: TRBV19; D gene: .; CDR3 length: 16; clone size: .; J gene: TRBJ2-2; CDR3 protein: CASSRPGSLNTGELFF; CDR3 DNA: TGTGCCAGTAGTAGACCCGGGTCCCTGAACACCGGGGAGCTGTTTTTT
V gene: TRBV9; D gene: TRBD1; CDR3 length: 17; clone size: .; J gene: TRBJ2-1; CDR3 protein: CASSGAGGTGFYNEQFF; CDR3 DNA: TGTGCCAGCAGCGGAGCTGGAGGGACAGGGTTTTACAATGAGCAGTTCTTC
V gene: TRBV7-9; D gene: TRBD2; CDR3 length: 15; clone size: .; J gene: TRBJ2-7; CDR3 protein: CASSSALAASYEQYF; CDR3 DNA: TGTGCCAGCAGCTCCGCCCTAGCGGCCTCCTACGAGCAGTACTTC
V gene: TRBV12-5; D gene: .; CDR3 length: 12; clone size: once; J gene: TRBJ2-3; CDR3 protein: CASGGEADTQYF; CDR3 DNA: TGTGCTAGTGGGGGGGAGGCAGATACGCAGTATTTT
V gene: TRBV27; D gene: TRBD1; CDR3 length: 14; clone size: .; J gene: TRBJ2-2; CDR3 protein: CASTRQGYTGELFF; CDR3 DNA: TGTGCCAGCACCCGACAGGGGTACACCGGGGAGCTGTTTTTT
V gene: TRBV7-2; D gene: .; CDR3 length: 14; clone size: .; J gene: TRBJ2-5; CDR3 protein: CASSPSGLGETQYF; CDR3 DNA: TGTGCCAGCAGCCCCTCCGGACTGGGAGAGACCCAGTACTTC
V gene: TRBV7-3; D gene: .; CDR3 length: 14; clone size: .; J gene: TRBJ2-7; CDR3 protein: CASSLVGGNYEQYF; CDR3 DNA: TGTGCCAGCAGCTTAGTTGGCGGGAACTACGAGCAGTACTTC
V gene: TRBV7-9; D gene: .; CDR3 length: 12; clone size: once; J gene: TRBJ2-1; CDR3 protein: CASSSSQGTAFF; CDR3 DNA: TGTGCCAGCAGCTCCTCGCAGGGAACTGCGTTCTTC
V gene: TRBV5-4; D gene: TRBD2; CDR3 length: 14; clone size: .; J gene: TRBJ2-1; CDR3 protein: CASSRLAGEDEQFF; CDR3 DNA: TGTGCCAGCAGCAGACTAGCGGGAGAAGATGAGCAGTTCTTC
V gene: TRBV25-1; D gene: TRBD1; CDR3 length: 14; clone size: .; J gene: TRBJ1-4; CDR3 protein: CASSEDRGFEKLFF; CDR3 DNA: TGTGCCAGCAGTGAAGACAGGGGATTTGAAAAACTGTTTTTT
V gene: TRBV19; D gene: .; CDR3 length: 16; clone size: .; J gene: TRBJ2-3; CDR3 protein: CASSIGGRAYTDTQYF; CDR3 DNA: TGTGCCAGTAGTATAGGGGGCAGGGCATACACAGATACGCAGTATTTT
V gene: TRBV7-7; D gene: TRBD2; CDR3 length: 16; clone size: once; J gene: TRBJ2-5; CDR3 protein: CASSPMRWEGQETQYF; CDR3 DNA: TGTGCTAGCAGCCCAATGAGGTGGGAGGGCCAAGAGACCCAGTACTTC
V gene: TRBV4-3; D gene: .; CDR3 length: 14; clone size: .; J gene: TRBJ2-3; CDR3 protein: CASSQDSGSDTQYF; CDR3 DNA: TGCGCCAGCAGCCAAGATTCGGGTTCAGATACGCAGTATTTT
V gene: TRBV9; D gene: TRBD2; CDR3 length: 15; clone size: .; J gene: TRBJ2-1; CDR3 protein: CASSVVAGEDREQFF; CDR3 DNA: TGTGCCAGCAGCGTAGTAGCGGGAGAGGACCGGGAGCAGTTCTTC
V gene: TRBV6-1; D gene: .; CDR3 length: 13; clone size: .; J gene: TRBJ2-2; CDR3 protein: CASSVRDTGELFF; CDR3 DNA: TGTGCCAGCAGTGTCAGGGACACCGGGGAGCTGTTTTTT
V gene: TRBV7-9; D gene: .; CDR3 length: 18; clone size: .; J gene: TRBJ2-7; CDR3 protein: CASSFYPGQKPNSYEQYF; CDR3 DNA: TGTGCCAGCAGCTTTTACCCGGGACAAAAGCCTAACTCCTACGAGCAGTACTTC
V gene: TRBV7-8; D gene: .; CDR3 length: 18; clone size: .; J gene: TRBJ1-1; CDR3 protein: CASSLAQRGEVGRAEAFF; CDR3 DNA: TGTGCCAGCAGCTTAGCACAAAGGGGTGAGGTTGGGAGGGCTGAAGCTTTCTTT
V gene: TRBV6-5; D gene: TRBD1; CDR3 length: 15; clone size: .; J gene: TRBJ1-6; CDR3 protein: CASQDRDRGDSPLHF; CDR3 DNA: TGTGCCAGCCAGGACCGGGACAGGGGGGATTCACCCCTCCACTTT
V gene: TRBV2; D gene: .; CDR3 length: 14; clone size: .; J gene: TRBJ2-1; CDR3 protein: CASSEWREDYEQFF; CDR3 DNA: TGTGCCAGCAGTGAGTGGCGAGAGGATTATGAGCAGTTCTTC
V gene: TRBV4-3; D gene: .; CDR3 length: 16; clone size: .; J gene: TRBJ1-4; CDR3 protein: CASSQEFATGHEKLFF; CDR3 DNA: TGCGCCAGCAGCCAAGAATTTGCCACAGGGCATGAAAAACTGTTTTTT
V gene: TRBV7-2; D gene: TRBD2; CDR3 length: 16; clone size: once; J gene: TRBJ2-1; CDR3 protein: CASSLAPGLAKNEQFF; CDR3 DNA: TGTGCCAGCAGCTTAGCTCCGGGACTAGCGAAGAATGAGCAGTTCTTC
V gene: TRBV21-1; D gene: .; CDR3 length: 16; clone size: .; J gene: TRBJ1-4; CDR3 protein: CASSNPQGFWIEKLFF; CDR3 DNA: TGTGCCAGCAGCAATCCACAGGGATTTTGGATCGAAAAACTGTTTTTT
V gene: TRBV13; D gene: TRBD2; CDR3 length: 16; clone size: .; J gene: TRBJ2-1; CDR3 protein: CASSLGLAGVYNEQFF; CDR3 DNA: TGTGCCAGCAGCTTAGGGCTAGCGGGGGTATACAATGAGCAGTTCTTC
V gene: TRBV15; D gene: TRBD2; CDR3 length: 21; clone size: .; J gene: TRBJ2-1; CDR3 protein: CATSIRGAGTSSRSSYNEQFF; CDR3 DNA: TGTGCCACCAGCATAAGGGGGGCCGGGACTAGCAGCCGAAGCTCCTACAATGAGCAGTTCTTC
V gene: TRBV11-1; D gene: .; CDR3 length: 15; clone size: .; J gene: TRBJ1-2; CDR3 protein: CASSSQQTGGYGYTF; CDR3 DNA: TGTGCCAGCAGCTCCCAACAGACGGGAGGCTATGGCTACACCTTC